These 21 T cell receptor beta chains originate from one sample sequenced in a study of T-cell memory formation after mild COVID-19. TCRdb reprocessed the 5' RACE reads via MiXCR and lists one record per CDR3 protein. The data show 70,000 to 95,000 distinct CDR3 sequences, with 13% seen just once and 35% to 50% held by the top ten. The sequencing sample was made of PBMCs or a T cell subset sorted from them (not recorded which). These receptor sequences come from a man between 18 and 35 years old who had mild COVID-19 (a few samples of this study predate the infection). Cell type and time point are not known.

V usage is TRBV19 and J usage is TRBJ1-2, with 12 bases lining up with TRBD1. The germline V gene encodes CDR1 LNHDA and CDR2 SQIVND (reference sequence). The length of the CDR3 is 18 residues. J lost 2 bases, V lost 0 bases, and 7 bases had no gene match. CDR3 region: CASSIDSGQGAKNYGYTF. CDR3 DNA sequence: TGTGCCAGTAGTATAGATTCGGGACAGGGGGCGAAGAACTATGGCTACACCTTC. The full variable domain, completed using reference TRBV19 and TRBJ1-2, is DGGITQSPKYLFRKEGQNVTLSCEQNLNHDAMYWYRQDPGQGLRLIYYSQIVNDFQKGDIAEGYSVSREKKESFPLTVTSAQKNPTAFYLCASSIDSGQGAKNYGYTFGSGTRLTVV.

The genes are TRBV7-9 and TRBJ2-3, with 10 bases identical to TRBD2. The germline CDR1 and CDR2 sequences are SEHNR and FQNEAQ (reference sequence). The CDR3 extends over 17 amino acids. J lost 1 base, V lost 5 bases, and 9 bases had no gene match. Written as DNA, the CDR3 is TGTGCCAGCAGCCCCCCCGGAGGACTAGCGGGCACAGATACGCAGTATTTT. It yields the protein CASSPPGGLAGTDTQYF.

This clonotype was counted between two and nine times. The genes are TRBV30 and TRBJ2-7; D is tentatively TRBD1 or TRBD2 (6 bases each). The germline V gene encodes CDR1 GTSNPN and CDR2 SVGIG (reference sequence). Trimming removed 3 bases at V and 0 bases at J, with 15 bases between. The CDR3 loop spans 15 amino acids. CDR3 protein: CAWSIVGGVSYEQYF. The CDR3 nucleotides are TGTGCCTGGAGCATCGTCGGGGGCGTCTCCTACGAGCAGTACTTC.

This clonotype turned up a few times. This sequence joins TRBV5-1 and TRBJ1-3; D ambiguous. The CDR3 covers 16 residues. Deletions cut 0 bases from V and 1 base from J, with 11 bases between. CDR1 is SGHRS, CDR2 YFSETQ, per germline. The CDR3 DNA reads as TGCGCCAGCAGCTTGGCCGGCTGGGGTTCTGGAAACACCATATATTTT. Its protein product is CASSLAGWGSGNTIYF.

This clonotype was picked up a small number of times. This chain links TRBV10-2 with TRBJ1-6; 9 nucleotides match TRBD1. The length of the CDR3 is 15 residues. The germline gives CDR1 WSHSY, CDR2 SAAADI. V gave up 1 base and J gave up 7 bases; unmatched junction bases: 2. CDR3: CASSEYGQGNSPLHF. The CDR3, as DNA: TGCGCCAGCAGTGAGTACGGACAGGGGAATTCACCCCTCCACTTT.

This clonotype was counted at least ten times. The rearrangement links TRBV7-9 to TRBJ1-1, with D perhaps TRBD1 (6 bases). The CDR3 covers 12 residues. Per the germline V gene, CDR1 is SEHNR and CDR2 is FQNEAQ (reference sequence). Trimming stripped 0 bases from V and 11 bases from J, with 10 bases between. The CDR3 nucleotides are TGTGCCAGCAGCTTAGCCCGGGGGCCGGCTTTCTTT. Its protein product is CASSLARGPAFF.

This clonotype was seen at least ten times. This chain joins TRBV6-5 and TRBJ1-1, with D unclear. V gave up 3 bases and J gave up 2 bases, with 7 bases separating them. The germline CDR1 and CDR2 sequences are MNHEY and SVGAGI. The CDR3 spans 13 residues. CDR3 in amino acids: CASSYRDNTEAFF. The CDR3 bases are TGTGCCAGCAGTTATCGGGATAACACTGAAGCTTTCTTT.

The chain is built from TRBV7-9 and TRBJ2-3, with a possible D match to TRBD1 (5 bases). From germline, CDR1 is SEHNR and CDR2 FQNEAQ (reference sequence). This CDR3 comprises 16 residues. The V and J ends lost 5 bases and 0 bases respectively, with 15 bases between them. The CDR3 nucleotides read TGTGCCAGCAGCGCCCTGACAGAAGTCAGCACAGATACGCAGTATTTT. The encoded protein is CASSALTEVSTDTQYF. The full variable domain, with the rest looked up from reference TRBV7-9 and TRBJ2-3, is DTGVSQNPRHKITKRGQNVTFRCDPISEHNRLYWYRQTLGQGPEFLTYFQNEAQLEKSRLLSDRFSAERPKGSFSTLEIQRTEQGDSAMYLCASSALTEVSTDTQYFGPGTRLTVL.

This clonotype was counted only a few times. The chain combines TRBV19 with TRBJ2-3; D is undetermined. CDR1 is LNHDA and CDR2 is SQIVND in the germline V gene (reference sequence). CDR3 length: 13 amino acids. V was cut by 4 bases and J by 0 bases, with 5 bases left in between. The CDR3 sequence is CASSKASTDTQYF. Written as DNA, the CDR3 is TGTGCCAGTAGTAAAGCTAGCACAGATACGCAGTATTTT.

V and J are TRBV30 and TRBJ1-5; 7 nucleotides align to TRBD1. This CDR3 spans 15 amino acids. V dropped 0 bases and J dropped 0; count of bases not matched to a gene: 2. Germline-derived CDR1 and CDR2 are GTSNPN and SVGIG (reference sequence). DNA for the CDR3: TGTGCCTGGAGTGTAGGGACAGCTAGCAATCAGCCCCAGCATTTT. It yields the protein CAWSVGTASNQPQHF.

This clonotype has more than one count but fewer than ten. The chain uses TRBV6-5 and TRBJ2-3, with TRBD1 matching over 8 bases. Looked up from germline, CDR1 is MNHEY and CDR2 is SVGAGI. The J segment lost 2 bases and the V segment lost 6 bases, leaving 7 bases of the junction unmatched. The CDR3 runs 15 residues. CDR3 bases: TGTGCCAGCAGCTCATGGACAGGGTCCACAGATACGCAGTATTTT. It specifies CASSSWTGSTDTQYF.

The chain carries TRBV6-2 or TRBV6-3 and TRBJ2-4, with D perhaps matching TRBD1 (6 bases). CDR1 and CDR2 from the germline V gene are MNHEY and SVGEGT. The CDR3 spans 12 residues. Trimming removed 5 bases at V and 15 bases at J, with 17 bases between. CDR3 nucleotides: TGTGCCAGCAGTCTCCCCTTGGGACACGGGTACTTC. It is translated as CASSLPLGHGYF.

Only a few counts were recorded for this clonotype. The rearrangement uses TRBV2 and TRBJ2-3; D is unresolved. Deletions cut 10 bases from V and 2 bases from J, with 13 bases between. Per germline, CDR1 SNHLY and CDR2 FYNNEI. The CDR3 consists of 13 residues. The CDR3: CANPPEITDTQYF. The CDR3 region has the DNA TGTGCCAACCCGCCAGAGATCACAGATACGCAGTATTTT.

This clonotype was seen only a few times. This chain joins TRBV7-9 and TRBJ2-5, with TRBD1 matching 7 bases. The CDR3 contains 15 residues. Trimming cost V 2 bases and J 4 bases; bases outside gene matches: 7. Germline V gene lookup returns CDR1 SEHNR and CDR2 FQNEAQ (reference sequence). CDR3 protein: CASSLPRQGSETQYF. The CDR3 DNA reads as TGTGCCAGCAGCTTACCCAGACAGGGTTCAGAGACCCAGTACTTC.

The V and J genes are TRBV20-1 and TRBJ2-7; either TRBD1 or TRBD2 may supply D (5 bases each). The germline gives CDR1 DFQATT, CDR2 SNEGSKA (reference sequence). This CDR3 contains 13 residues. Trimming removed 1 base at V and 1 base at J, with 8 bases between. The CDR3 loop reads CSARVGDSYEQYF. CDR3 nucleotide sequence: TGCAGTGCTAGAGTGGGGGATTCCTACGAGCAGTACTTC.

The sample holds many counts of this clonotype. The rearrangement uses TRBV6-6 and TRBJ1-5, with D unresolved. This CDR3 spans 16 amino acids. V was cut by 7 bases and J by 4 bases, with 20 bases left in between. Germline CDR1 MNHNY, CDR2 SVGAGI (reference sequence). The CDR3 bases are TGTGCCAGCACCAAAGACGGCTACGGGTTAAATCAGCCCCAGCATTTT. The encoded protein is CASTKDGYGLNQPQHF.

CDR3 sequence (DNA): TGTGCCACCAGCAGAGCAAAACAGTACAATGAGCAGTTCTTC. This encodes CATSRAKQYNEQFF. The chain recombines TRBV15 with TRBJ2-1, with D unresolved. V was shortened by 1 base and J by 4 bases, with 8 bases between the two germline ends. The CDR3 is 14 amino acids. The germline V gene encodes CDR1 LNHNV and CDR2 YYDKDF (reference sequence).

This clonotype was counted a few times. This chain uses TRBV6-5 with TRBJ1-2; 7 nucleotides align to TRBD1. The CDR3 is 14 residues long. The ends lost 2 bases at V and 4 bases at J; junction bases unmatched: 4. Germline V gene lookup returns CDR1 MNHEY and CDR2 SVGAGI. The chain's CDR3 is CASSYGTASYGYTF. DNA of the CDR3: TGTGCCAGCAGTTACGGGACAGCATCCTATGGCTACACCTTC.

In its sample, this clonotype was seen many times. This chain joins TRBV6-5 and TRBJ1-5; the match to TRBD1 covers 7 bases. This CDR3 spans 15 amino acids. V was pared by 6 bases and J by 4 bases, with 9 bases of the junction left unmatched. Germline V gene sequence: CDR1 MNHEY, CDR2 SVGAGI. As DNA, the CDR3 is TGTGCCAGCAGGAGATCGACAGGGTCAAATCAGCCCCAGCATTTT. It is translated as CASRRSTGSNQPQHF.

The CDR3 DNA follows: TGCGCCAGCAGCCAAGAGAGAACGGGGGACCTAGGTTACGAGCAGTACTTC. It specifies CASSQERTGDLGYEQYF. The gene calls are TRBV4-3 and TRBJ2-7; D is perhaps TRBD2 (6 bases). The CDR3 is made up of 17 amino acids. V was pared by 0 bases and J by 4 bases, with 19 bases between. Per the germline V gene, CDR1 is LGHNA and CDR2 is YSLEER.

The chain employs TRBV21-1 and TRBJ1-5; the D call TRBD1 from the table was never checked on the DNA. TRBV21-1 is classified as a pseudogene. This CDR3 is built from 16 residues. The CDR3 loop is CASSNGQVRSNQPQHF. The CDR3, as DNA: TGTGCCAGCAGCAACGGACAGGTTAGAAGCAATCAGCCCCAGCATTTT.